This TCR beta chain derives from a study of CD8 T cells in Susac syndrome. The RNA, roughly 0.45 to 1 ug, was put through reverse transcription using random hexamers. Via MiXCR, TCRdb re-called the immunoSEQ multiplex PCR reads, giving one row per CDR3 protein. This sample has fewer than 350,000 distinct CDR3 sequences; roughly 85% occur once, and the top ten carry roughly 0.21%. The CDR3 extends over 14 amino acids. Trimming pared 3 bases from V and 1 base from J, leaving 9 bases between. Looked up from germline, CDR1 is MGHRA and CDR2 is YSYEKL. This rearrangement joins TRBV4-1 to TRBJ1-1; D unclear. The clonotype comes from a human donor with multiple sclerosis. Specimen: CD8+ T cells from PBMCs. The CDR3 DNA follows: TGCGCCAGCAGCCATGGGTTCGGGAACACTGAAGCTTTCTTT. Its protein product is CASSHGFGNTEAFF.